This T cell receptor beta chain was obtained from a study of T cells in Graves' hyperthyroidism and ophthalmopathy. About this clonotype itself: Its antigen is unknown.

Ophthalmopathy cases met thresholds of Clinical Activity Score at least 3, NOSPECS grade at least 4 and duration under 3 months. The V gene end was trimmed by 6 bases and the J gene end by 0 bases; junction bases not matched to a gene: 6. The CDR3 spans 15 residues. Per germline, CDR1 SEHNR and CDR2 FQNEAQ (reference sequence). The study, taken as a whole, reports: The model anticipated ophthalmopathy a median around six months pre-onset. Expanded thyroid clonotypes (above 0.001) were mostly also found in blood.

From RNA transcripts, TCR beta CDR3 regions were amplified. First-round RT-PCR with HTBI primers amplified the TCR CDR3 region. Each CDR3 protein gets one entry after TCRdb re-called the multiplex PCR reads with MiXCR. Among 400,000 to 550,000 distinct CDR3 sequences listed, approximately 25% were seen once. The sequence was collected from a woman in her 30s with Graves' ophthalmopathy. This sequence joins TRBV7-9 and TRBJ2-7, with TRBD1 identical over 9 bases. The source material was blood. The CDR3: CASRVGQGNSYEQYF. The CDR3 bases are TGTGCCAGCAGGGTTGGACAGGGGAACTCCTACGAGCAGTACTTC. The full variable domain, in which reference TRBV7-9 and TRBJ2-7 provide the parts outside the CDR3, is DTGVSQNPRHKITKRGQNVTFRCDPISEHNRLYWYRQTLGQGPEFLTYFQNEAQLEKSRLLSDRFSAERPKGSFSTLEIQRTEQGDSAMYLCASRVGQGNSYEQYFGPGTRLTVT.